The T cell receptor (beta chain) under discussion was sequenced for a study of cytomegalovirus exposure and HLA in healthy donors. About the study: Out of about 179 million T cells, an earlier analysis found some 110 million unique TCR beta sequences in total. Whole-study findings and limits: Roughly uniform sequencing depth across donors was assumed, possibly incorrectly. Follow-up analysis later connected one missense variant in DCLRE1C with trimming of TCR beta V- and J-genes.

The study ran its PCR with 60 Vbeta and 13 Jbeta primers. Sequencing used immunoSEQ multiplex PCR; TCRdb keeps in-frame clones, though not all of them. This table holds about 150,000 clones, more than 9.5% found once. Of note for this clone: The antigen is unknown.

CDR1 SGHDN and CDR2 FVKESK come from the germline V gene. The CDR3 runs 15 residues. V lost 1 base and J lost 2; bases outside the gene matches: 4. This sequence joins TRBV14 and TRBJ2-5, with 7 bases identical to TRBD2. The source is a man in his forties or fifties in good health and CMV-seronegative. The sample taken for sequencing was PBMCs. CDR3 in amino acids: CASSQGLAAQETQYF. CDR3 coding DNA: TGTGCCAGCAGCCAAGGGCTAGCGGCTCAAGAGACCCAGTACTTC.